These 8 T cell receptor beta chains came from one sample sequenced in a study of blood T cell repertoires in COVID-19. Using immunoSEQ multiplex PCR, the repertoire was profiled, and TCRdb retains in-frame clones only, with some absent. The sample carries around 250,000 clones, roughly nine tenths recorded once. The sample consisted of peripheral blood. These receptors were collected from a woman aged 55-70 years who had recovered from COVID-19.

The rearrangement uses TRBV19 and TRBJ1-4; 11 nucleotides agree with TRBD1. Germline CDR1 is LNHDA and CDR2 is SQIVND (reference sequence). This CDR3 has 18 amino acids. V dropped 5 bases and J dropped 2; count of bases not matched to a gene: 10. CDR3 in amino acids: CASSRRTGGFGTNEKLFF. The CDR3 region has the DNA TGTGCCAGTAGTCGACGGACAGGGGGCTTTGGGACTAATGAAAAACTGTTTTTT.

This rearrangement joins TRBV6-2 or TRBV6-3 to TRBJ2-4; 9 bases fit TRBD1. CDR3 length: 18 residues. The V gene's germline CDR1 is MNHEY and CDR2 SVGEGT. With 4 bases clipped from V and 4 bases from J, the junction kept 14 bases outside the gene matches. The CDR3 is CASSWEVSGQGLKNIQYF. The DNA of the CDR3 is TGTGCCAGCAGTTGGGAGGTTTCGGGACAGGGTTTAAAAAACATTCAGTACTTC.

The chain couples TRBV7-6 to TRBJ1-1; no definite D call. Germline V gene sequence: CDR1 SGHVS, CDR2 FNYEAQ. The V and J ends lost 5 bases and 7 bases respectively, with 14 bases between them. The CDR3 is made up of 13 amino acids. CDR3 residues: CASSPRTDREAFF. As DNA, the CDR3 is TGTGCCAGCAGCCCCCGAACAGACCGTGAAGCTTTCTTT.

CDR3 sequence (DNA): TGTGCCAGCAGTTCACGGAGCCGGTACCAAGAGACCCAGTACTTC. Amino acids: CASSSRSRYQETQYF. The chain links TRBV27 to TRBJ2-5; D not resolved. CDR3 size: 15 residues. V gave up 4 bases and J gave up 0 bases, with 12 bases separating them. CDR1 MNHEY and CDR2 SMNVEV come from the germline V gene (reference sequence).

The genes are TRBV3-1 (or the pseudogene TRBV3-2) and TRBJ2-1; 11 bases fit TRBD1. The CDR3 is made up of 17 amino acids. The germline CDR1 and CDR2 sequences are LGHDT and YNNKEL (reference sequence). Trimming cost V 4 bases and J 8 bases; bases outside gene matches: 13. This chain's CDR3 is CASSLRLPGQGADEQFF. The CDR3 DNA is TGTGCCAGCAGCCTCAGGTTGCCAGGACAGGGGGCCGATGAGCAGTTCTTC.

The V gene is TRBV7-8, the J gene TRBJ1-5; D is uncertain. V was pared by 3 bases and J by 8 bases, with 11 bases between. Germline loops: CDR1 SGHVS, CDR2 FQNEAQ. This CDR3 has 13 amino acids. This CDR3 is CASSFSVSEPQHF. As DNA, the CDR3 is TGTGCCAGCAGCTTTTCGGTTTCGGAGCCCCAGCATTTT.

V usage is TRBV18 and J usage is TRBJ1-2; D ambiguous. The V gene lost 3 bases and the J gene lost 6 bases, with 11 bases spanning the gap. CDR3 length: 13 residues. Germline V CDR1 and CDR2: KGHSH, LQKENI. Here the CDR3 reads CASSPRFGDGYTF. The CDR3 coding sequence is TGTGCCAGCTCACCCCGGTTCGGGGATGGCTACACCTTC.

The V gene is TRBV5-5, the J gene TRBJ1-4; 7 nucleotides match TRBD1. The CDR3 is made up of 14 amino acids. Germline V gene lookup returns CDR1 SGHKS and CDR2 YYEKEE (reference sequence). Trimming took 4 bases from V and 4 from J; bases not matched to a gene: 4. CDR3: CASSPGQHNEKLFF. In DNA, the CDR3 is TGTGCCAGCAGCCCGGGACAGCATAATGAAAAACTGTTTTTT. The variable domain in full, with the rest retrieved from reference TRBV5-5 and TRBJ1-4, is DAGVTQSPTHLIKTRGQQVTLRCSPISGHKSVSWYQQVLGQGPQFIFQYYEKEERGRGNFPDRFSARQFPNYSSELNVNALLLGDSALYLCASSPGQHNEKLFFGSGTQLSVL.